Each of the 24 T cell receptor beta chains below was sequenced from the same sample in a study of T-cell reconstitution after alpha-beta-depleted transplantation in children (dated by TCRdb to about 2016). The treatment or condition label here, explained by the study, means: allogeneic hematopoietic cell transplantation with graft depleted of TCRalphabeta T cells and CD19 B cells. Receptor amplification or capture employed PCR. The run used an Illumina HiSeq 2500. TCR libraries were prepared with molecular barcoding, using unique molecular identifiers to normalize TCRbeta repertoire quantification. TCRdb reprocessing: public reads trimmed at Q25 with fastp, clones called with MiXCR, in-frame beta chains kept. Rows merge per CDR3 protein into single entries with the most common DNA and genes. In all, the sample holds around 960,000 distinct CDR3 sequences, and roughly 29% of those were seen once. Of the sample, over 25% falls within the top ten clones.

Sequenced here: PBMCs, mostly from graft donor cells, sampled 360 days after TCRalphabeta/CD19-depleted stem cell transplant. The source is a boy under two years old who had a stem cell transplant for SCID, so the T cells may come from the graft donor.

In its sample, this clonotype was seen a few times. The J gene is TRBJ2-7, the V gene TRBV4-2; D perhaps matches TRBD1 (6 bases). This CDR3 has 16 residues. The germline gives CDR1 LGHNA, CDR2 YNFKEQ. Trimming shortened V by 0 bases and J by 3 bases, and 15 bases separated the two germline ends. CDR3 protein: CASSQDKRDMLYEQYF. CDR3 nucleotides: TGTGCCAGCAGCCAAGATAAGAGGGACATGCTCTACGAGCAGTACTTC.

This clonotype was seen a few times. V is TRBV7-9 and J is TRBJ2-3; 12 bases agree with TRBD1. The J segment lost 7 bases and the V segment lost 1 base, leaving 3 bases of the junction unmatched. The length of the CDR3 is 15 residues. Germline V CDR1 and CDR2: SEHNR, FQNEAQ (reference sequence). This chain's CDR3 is CASSLVGQGANTQYF. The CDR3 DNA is TGTGCCAGCAGCTTAGTGGGACAGGGGGCGAATACGCAGTATTTT.

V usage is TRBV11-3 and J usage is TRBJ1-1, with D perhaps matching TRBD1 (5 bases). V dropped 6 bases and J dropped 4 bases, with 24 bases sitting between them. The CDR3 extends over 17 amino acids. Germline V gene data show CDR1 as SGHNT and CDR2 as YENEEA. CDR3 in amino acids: CASRSLFLAGRGTEAFF. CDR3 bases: TGTGCCAGCAGATCCTTATTTCTCGCAGGGCGAGGCACTGAAGCTTTCTTT.

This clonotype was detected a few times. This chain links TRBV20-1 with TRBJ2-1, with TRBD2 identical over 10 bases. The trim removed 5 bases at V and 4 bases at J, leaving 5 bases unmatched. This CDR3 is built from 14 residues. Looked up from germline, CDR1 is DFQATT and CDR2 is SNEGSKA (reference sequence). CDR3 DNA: TGCAGTGCTTCTCTAGCGGGGGCTTACAATGAGCAGTTCTTC. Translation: CSASLAGAYNEQFF.

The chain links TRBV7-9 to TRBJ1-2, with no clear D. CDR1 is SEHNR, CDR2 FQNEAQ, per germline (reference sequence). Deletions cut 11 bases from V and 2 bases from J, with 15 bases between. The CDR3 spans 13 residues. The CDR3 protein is CADNPDTNYGYTF. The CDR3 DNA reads TGTGCCGACAACCCAGACACGAACTATGGCTACACCTTC.

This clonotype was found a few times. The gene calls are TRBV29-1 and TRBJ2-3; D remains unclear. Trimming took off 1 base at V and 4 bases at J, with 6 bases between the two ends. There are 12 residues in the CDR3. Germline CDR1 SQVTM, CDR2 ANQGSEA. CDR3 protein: CSVEGWADTQYF. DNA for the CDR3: TGCAGCGTTGAAGGTTGGGCAGATACGCAGTATTTT.

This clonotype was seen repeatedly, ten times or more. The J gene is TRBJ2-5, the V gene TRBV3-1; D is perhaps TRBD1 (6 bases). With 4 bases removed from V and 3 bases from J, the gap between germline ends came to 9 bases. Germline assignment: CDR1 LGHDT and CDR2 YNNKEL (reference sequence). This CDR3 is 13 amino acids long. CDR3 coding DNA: TGTGCCAGCAGCCCTTGGACAGAAGAGACCCAGTACTTC. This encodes CASSPWTEETQYF.

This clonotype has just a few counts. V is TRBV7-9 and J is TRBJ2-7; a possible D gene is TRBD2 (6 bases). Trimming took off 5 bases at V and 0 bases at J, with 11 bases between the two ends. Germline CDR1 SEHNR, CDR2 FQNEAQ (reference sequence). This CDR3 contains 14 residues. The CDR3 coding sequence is TGTGCCAGCAGCGCGGGGACGCGCTCCTACGAGCAGTACTTC. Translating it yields CASSAGTRSYEQYF.

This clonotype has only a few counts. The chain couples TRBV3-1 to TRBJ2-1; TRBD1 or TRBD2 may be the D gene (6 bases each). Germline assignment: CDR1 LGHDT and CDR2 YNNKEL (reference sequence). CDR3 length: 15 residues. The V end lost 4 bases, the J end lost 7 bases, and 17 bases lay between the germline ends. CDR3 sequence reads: CASSPLRGVVNEQFF. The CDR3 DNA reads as TGTGCCAGCAGCCCTTTAAGGGGGGTGGTGAATGAGCAGTTCTTC.

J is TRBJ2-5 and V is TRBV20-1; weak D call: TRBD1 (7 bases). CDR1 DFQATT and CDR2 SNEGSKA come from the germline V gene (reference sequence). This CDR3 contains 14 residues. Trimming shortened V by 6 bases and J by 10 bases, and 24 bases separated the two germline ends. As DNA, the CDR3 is TGCAGTGCGGGGGGTCCCGGACAGGCAAGGGGCCAGTACTTC. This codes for CSAGGPGQARGQYF.

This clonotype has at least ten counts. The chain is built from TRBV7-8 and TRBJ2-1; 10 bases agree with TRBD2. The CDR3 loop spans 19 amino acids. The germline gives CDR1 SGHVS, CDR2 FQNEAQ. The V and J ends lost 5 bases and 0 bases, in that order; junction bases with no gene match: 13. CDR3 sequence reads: CASSPGVAGGLLSYNEQFF. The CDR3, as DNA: TGTGCCAGCAGCCCCGGGGTAGCGGGGGGCCTCCTCTCCTACAATGAGCAGTTCTTC.

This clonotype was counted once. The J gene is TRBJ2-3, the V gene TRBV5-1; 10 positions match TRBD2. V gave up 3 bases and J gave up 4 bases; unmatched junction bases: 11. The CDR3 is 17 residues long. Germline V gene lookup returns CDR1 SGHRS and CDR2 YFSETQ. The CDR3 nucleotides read TGCGCCAGCAGCTCAACCCTCAGCGGGGGGGCCCCAGATACGCAGTATTTT. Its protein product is CASSSTLSGGAPDTQYF.

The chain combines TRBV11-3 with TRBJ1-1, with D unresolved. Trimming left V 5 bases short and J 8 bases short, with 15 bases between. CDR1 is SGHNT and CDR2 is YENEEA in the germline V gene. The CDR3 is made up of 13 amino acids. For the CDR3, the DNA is TGTGCCAGCAGCCCGACCCCCAGTGACGAAGCTTTCTTT. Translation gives CASSPTPSDEAFF.

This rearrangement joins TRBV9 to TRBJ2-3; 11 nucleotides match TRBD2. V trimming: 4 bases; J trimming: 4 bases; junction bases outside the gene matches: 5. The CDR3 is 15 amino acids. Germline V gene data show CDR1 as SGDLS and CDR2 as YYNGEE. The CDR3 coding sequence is TGTGCCAGCAGCCGGCTAGCGGGGGGATCAGATACGCAGTATTTT. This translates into CASSRLAGGSDTQYF.

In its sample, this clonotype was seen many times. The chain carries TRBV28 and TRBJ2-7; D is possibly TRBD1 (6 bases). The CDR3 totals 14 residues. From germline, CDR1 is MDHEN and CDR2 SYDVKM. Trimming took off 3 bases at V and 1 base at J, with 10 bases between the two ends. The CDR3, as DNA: TGTGCCAGCAGTTTTGGCGGACAGTCCTACGAGCAGTACTTC. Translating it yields CASSFGGQSYEQYF.

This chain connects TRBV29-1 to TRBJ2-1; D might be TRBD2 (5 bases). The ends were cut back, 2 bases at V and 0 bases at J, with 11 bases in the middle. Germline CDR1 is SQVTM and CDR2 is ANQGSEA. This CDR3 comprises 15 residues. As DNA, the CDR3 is TGCAGCGTTGAATATGTGGGGAGCTCCTACAATGAGCAGTTCTTC. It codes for CSVEYVGSSYNEQFF.

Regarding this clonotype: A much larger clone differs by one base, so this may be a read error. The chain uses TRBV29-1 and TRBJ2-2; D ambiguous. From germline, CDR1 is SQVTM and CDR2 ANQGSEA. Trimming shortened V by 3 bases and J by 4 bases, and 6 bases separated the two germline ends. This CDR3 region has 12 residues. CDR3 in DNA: TGCAGCGTTGAGGCAGTCACCGGGGAGCTGTTTTTT. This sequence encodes CSVEAVTGELFF.

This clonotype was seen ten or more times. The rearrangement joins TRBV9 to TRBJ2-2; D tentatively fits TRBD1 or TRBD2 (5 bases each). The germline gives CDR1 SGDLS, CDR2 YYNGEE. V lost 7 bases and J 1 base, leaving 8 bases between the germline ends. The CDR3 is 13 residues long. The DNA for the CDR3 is TGTGCCAGCCGGGACGGGAACACCGGGGAGCTGTTTTTT. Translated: CASRDGNTGELFF.

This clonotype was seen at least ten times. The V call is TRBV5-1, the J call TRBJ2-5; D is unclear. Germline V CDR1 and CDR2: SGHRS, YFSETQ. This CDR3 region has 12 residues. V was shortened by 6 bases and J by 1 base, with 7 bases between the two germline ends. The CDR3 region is CASTATQETQYF. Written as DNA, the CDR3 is TGCGCCAGCACGGCTACCCAAGAGACCCAGTACTTC.

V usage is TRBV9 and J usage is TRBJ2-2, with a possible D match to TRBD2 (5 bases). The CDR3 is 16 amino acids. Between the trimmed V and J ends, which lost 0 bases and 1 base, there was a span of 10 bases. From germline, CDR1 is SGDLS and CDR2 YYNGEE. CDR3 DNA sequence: TGTGCCAGCAGCGTAGATCCGGGATGGAACACCGGGGAGCTGTTTTTT. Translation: CASSVDPGWNTGELFF.

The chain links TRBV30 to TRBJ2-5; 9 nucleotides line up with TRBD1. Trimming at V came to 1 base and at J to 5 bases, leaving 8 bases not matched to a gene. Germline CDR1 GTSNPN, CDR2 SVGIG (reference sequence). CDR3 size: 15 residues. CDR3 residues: CAWSAGTGYGETQYF. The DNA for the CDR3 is TGTGCCTGGAGTGCCGGGACAGGGTATGGGGAGACCCAGTACTTC.

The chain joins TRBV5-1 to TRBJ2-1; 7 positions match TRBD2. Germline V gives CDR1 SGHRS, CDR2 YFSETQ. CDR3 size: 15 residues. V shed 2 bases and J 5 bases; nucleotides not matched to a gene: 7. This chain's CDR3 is CASSFLGGINNEQFF. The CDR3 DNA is TGCGCCAGCAGCTTCCTCGGGGGGATCAACAATGAGCAGTTCTTC.

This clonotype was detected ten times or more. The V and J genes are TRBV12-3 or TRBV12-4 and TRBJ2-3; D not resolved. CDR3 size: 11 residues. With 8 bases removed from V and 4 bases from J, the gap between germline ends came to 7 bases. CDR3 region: CASSRSDTQYF. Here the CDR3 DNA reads TGTGCCAGCTCCCGGTCAGATACGCAGTATTTT.

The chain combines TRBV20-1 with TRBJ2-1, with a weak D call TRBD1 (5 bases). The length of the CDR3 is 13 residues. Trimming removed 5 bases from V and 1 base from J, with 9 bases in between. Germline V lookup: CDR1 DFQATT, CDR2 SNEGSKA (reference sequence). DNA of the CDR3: TGCAGTGCTTCAGGGCATTCCTACAATGAGCAGTTCTTC. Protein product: CSASGHSYNEQFF.